This TCR beta chain was obtained from a study of shared clonotypes between healthy human individuals. V was cut by 1 base and J by 9 bases, with 7 bases left in between. Germline CDR1 and CDR2: SGHDN and FVKESK. CDR3 length equals 11 residues. There were no recent acute infections or vaccinations among the donors, who were healthy HIV-negative adults. CD4+ cells were split into CD45RA+ naive and CD45RA-negative memory subsets. The method was immunoSEQ multiplex PCR; TCRdb's version includes in-frame clones alone and lacks a portion of them. The sample has more than 1.2 million clones, 97% to 99% seen once; the top ten hold about 0.4%.

Material for sequencing was naive CD4+ T cells sorted from blood. The subset was: CD45RA+ positively selected. The rearrangement uses TRBV14 and TRBJ2-7, with D possibly TRBD2 on 5 matching bases. This TCR was sampled from a man younger than 40 in good health. CDR3 sequence: CASSQGGRQYF. CDR3 nucleotides: TGTGCCAGCAGCCAAGGTGGGAGGCAGTACTTC. Full variable domain (remainder filled in from reference TRBV14 and TRBJ2-7): EAGVTQFPSHSVIEKGQTVTLRCDPISGHDNLYWYRRVMGKEIKFLLHFVKESKQDESGMPNNRFLAERTGGTYSTLKVQPAELEDSGVYFCASSQGGRQYFGPGTRLTVT.